The entry below describes one TCR beta chain. This entry is derived from a study of blood T cell repertoires in COVID-19. Study-level information: Samples representing acute and convalescent COVID-19 were sourced from the United States, Italy and Spain. From T cells, B-cell-depleted T cells, or PBMCs came the material, which was cDNA or gDNA.

This CDR3 region has 14 residues. The trim removed 3 bases at V and 7 bases at J, leaving 8 bases unmatched. Germline V gives CDR1 LNHDA, CDR2 SQIVND (reference sequence). Per the original methods: Amplifying reference gene primers gave estimates of nucleated cell counts. Measured with immunoSEQ multiplex PCR; TCRdb has only the in-frame clones, and not every one. Clone size and V and J calls were adopted from that table, with D and trimming inferred from the DNA. The profile shows 150,000 to 200,000 clones, about four fifths of them singletons. This receptor was obtained from a man in his sixties or seventies with active or convalescent COVID-19. J is TRBJ1-2 and V is TRBV19, with 7 bases lining up with TRBD1. Sequencing was performed on peripheral blood. The DNA of the CDR3 is TGTGCCAGTAGTATCGGGGCAGGGGGACGTGGCTACACCTTC. It translates to CASSIGAGGRGYTF.